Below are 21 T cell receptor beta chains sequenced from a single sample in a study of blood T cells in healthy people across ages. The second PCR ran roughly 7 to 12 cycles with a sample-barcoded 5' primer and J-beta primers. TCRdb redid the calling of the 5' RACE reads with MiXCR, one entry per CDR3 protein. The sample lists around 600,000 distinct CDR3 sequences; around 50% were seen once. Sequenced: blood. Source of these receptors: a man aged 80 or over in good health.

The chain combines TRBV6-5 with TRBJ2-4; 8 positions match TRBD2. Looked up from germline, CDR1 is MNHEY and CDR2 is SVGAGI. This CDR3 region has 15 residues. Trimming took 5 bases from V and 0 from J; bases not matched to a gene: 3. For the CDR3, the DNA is TGTGCCAGCAGTAGACTAGCGATAGCCAAAAACATTCAGTACTTC. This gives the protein CASSRLAIAKNIQYF.

The CDR3 sequence: CASSFSGISYNEQFF. The CDR3 DNA sequence: TGTGCCAGCAGCTTTAGCGGGATCTCCTACAATGAGCAGTTCTTC. The J gene is TRBJ2-1, the V gene TRBV7-2; TRBD2 aligns across 8 bases. V trimming: 3 bases; J trimming: 0 bases; junction bases outside the gene matches: 1. The CDR3 covers 15 residues. Germline lookup yields CDR1 SGHTA and CDR2 FQGNSA.

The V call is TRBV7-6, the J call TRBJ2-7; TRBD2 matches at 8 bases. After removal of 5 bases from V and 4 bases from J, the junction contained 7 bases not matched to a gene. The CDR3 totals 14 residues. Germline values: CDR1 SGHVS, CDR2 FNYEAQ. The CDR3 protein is CASSRGGEGYEQYF. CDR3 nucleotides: TGTGCCAGCAGCCGGGGGGGGGAAGGTTACGAGCAGTACTTC.

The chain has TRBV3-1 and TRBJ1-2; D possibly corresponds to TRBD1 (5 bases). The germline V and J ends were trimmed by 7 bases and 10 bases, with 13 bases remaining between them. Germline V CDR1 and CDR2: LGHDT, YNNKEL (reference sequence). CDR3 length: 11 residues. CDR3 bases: TGTGCCAGCACCTCAGGGAGGGCCTACACCTTC. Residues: CASTSGRAYTF.

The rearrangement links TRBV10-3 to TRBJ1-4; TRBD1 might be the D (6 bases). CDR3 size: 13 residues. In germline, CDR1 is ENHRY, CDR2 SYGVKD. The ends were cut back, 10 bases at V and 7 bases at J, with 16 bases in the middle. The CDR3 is CATLQGEGEKLFF. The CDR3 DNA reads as TGTGCCACCCTACAGGGAGAAGGTGAAAAACTGTTTTTT.

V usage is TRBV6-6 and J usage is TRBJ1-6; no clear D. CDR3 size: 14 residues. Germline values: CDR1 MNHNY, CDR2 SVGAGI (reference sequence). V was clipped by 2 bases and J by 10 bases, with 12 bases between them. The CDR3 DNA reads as TGTGCCAGCAGTTACACCGATAGACGGTCACCCCTCCACTTT. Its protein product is CASSYTDRRSPLHF.

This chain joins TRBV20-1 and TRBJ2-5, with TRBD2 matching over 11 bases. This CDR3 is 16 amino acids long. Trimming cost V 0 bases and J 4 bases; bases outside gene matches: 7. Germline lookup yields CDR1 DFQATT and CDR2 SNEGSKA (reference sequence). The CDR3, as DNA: TGCAGTGCTAGAGACCCTGTAGCGGGGGGGAGAGAGACCCAGTACTTC. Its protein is CSARDPVAGGRETQYF.

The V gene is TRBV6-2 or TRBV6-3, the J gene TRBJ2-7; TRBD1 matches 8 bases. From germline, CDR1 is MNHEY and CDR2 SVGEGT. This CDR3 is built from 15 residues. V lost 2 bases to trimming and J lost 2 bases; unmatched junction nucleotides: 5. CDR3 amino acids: CASSYARGLAYEQYF. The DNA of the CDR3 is TGTGCCAGCAGTTACGCCAGGGGGCTAGCCTACGAGCAGTACTTC.

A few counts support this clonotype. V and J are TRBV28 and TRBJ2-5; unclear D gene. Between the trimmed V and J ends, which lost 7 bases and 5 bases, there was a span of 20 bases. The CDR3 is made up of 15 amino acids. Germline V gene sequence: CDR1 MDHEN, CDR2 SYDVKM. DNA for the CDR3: TGTGCCAGCACGAGGTCGGGCTTCACAAGCGAGACCCAGTACTTC. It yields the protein CASTRSGFTSETQYF.

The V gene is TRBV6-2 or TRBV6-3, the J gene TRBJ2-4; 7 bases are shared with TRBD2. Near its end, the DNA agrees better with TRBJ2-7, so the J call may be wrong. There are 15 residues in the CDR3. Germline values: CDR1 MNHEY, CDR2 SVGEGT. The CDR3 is CASSYSSAGEGEQYF. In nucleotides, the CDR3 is TGTGCCAGCAGTTACTCGTCGGCGGGAGAGGGCGAGCAGTACTTC.

CDR3: CASSQAGGGYTF. CDR3 DNA sequence: TGCGCCAGCAGCCAAGCGGGGGGTGGCTACACCTTC. The gene calls are TRBV4-3 and TRBJ1-2; D is possibly TRBD1 (5 bases). V gave up 1 base and J gave up 7 bases, with 7 bases separating them. CDR3 length: 12 residues. Germline V gene data show CDR1 as LGHNA and CDR2 as YSLEER.

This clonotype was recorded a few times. The CDR3 loop is CASRADRPMNTEAFF. The CDR3 DNA follows: TGTGCCAGCAGAGCCGACAGGCCCATGAACACTGAAGCTTTCTTT. The chain combines TRBV12-3 or TRBV12-4 with TRBJ1-1, with D maybe TRBD1 (6 bases). Trimming pared 6 bases from V and 0 bases from J, leaving 14 bases between. The CDR3 runs 15 residues.

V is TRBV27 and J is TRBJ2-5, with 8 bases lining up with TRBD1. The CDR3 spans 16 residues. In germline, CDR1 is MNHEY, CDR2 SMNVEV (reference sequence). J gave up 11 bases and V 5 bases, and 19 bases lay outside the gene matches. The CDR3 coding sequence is TGTGCCAGCAGTCCAGGCCGAGACAGGGGTGGTCATGAGCAGTACTTC. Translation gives CASSPGRDRGGHEQYF.

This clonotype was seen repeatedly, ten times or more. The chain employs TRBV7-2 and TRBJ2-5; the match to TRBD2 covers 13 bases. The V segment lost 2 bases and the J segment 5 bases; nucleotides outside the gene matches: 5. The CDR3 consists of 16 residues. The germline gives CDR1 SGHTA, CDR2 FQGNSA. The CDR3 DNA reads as TGTGCCAGCAGCTTACGGGGACTAGCGGGAAAGGAGACCCAGTACTTC. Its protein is CASSLRGLAGKETQYF.

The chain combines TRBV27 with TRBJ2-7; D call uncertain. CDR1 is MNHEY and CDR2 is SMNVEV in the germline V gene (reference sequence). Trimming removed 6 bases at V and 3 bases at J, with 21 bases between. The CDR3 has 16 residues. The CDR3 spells CASRGSQDIKFYEQYF. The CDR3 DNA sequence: TGTGCCAGCAGAGGGTCCCAAGACATAAAATTCTACGAGCAGTACTTC.

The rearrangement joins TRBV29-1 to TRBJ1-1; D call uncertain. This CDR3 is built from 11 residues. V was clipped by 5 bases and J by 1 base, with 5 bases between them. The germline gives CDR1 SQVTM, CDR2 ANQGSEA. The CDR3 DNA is TGCAGCGTTCTCACGAACACTGAAGCTTTCTTT. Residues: CSVLTNTEAFF.

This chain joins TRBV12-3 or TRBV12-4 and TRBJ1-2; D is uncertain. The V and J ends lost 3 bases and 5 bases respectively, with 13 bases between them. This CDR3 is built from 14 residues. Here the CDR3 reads CASSLPQPVYGYTF. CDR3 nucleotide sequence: TGTGCCAGCAGTTTGCCGCAGCCGGTGTATGGCTACACCTTC.

The CDR3 DNA reads TGCAGTGCTAGTCCGACAGGGGACCATCAGCCCCAGCATTTT. Encoded protein: CSASPTGDHQPQHF. The gene calls are TRBV20-1 and TRBJ1-5, with 8 bases fitting TRBD1. Trimming cost V 3 bases and J 5 bases; bases outside gene matches: 6. Germline V CDR1 and CDR2: DFQATT, SNEGSKA (reference sequence). CDR3 length: 14 residues.

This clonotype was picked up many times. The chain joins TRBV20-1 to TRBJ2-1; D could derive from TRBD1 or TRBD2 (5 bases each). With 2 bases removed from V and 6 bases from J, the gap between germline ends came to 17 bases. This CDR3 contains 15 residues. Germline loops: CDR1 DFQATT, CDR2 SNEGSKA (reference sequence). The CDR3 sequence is CSARSPRDGGNEQFF. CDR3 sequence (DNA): TGCAGTGCTAGATCCCCCCGCGATGGGGGCAATGAGCAGTTCTTC.

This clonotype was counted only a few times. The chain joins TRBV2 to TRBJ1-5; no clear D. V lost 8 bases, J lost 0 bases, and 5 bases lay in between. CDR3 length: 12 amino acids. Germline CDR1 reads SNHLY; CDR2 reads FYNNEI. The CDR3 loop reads CASGSSNQPQHF. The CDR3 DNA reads TGTGCCAGCGGTAGTAGCAATCAGCCCCAGCATTTT.

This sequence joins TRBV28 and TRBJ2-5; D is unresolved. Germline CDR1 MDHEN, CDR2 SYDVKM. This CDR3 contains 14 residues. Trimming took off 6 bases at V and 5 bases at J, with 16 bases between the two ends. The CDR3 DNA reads TGTGCCAGCAGCCCGGCTCAATACTCGGAGACCCAGTACTTC. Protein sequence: CASSPAQYSETQYF.